This T cell receptor (beta chain) was recorded in a study of T cell repertoires in cytomegalovirus infection. The trim removed 3 bases at V and 5 bases at J, leaving 6 bases unmatched. The CDR3 loop spans 15 amino acids. Germline V CDR1 and CDR2: ENHRY, SYGVKD. TCRdb reanalysed the reads using MiXCR and keeps one entry per CDR3 protein. The sample has approximately 140,000 distinct CDR3 sequences; more than 20% are singletons. This clonotype showed up just a few times. What it binds is not known. The chain joins TRBV10-3 to TRBJ1-5; TRBD1 matches 8 bases. This TCR was sampled from a human donor in good health (CMV status not recorded). Some clones in this sample may be carry-over from other donors' samples. The sequenced material came from PBMCs, sequenced either directly or after in vitro stimulation (not recorded which). The CDR3 sequence: CAISELDREDQPQHF. The CDR3 coding sequence is TGTGCCATCAGTGAACTGGACAGGGAAGATCAGCCCCAGCATTTT.